This section outlines one T cell receptor (beta chain) sequence together with its context. With iRepertoire HTBI primers and Arm-PCR of CDR3 regions, TCR beta libraries were built. MiXCR was run by TCRdb on the multiplex PCR reads, yielding one entry per CDR3 protein. Here the sample spans 400,000 to 550,000 distinct CDR3 sequences, 14% to 15% being singletons. The CDR3 has 15 amino acids. Trimming stripped 5 bases from V and 4 bases from J, with 20 bases between. Per the germline V gene, CDR1 is DFQATT and CDR2 is SNEGSKA (reference sequence). Specified time point: newly diagnosed GD, antithyroid drugs for less than 3 months. Construction of the TCR library relied on RNA isolated from PBMCs. The data are from a study of regulatory T cells in long-lasting Graves disease. On the study more broadly: Graves' cases, newly diagnosed, had used antithyroid drugs under 3 months.

A further study also used this sample, focusing on T cells in Graves' hyperthyroidism and ophthalmopathy.

This clonotype was sampled from a woman aged 25-40 years with Graves disease. This material consisted of peripheral blood mononuclear cells (PBMCs), taken at new diagnosis, from a patient treated with antithyroid drugs. The chain has TRBV20-1 and TRBJ1-1; TRBD1 might be the D (5 bases). DNA of the CDR3: TGCAGTGCTGCCGTTCCCGGTCAGGGTTTCACTGAAGCTTTCTTT. Encoded protein: CSAAVPGQGFTEAFF.